The 21 T cell receptor beta chains given below trace back to one sample, sequenced in a study of T-cell memory formation after mild COVID-19. TCRdb processed the 5' RACE reads anew with MiXCR; each CDR3 protein has one entry. Altogether a few hundred thousand distinct CDR3 sequences are present, 16% being singletons, with the ten largest covering 20% to 25%. Sequencing was done on a sample of PBMCs or a T cell subset sorted from them (not recorded which). These receptors came from a man aged 18 to 29 who had mild COVID-19 (a few samples of this study predate the infection). Cell type and time point are not known.

This clonotype was recorded once. DNA of the CDR3: TGTGCCAGCAGCTTAGGGGGTCGGGCTGAAGCTTTCTTT. Amino acid sequence: CASSLGGRAEAFF. The rearrangement joins TRBV7-3 to TRBJ1-1; weak D call: TRBD1 (5 bases). The V and J ends lost 2 bases and 6 bases respectively, with 10 bases between them. CDR3 length equals 13 residues. Germline loops: CDR1 SGHTA, CDR2 FQGTGA.

This clonotype was counted only a few times. V is TRBV15 and J is TRBJ2-5; D not resolved. Germline CDR1 LNHNV, CDR2 YYDKDF (reference sequence). This CDR3 contains 13 residues. The germline V and J ends were trimmed by 1 base and 3 bases, with 6 bases remaining between them. The CDR3 reads CATSRVVEETQYF. The CDR3 DNA reads as TGTGCCACCAGCAGAGTGGTCGAAGAGACCCAGTACTTC.

This clonotype was picked up many times. V is TRBV5-1 and J is TRBJ2-7; D gene ambiguous. This CDR3 spans 14 amino acids. V was trimmed by 0 bases and J by 5 bases, leaving 12 bases between them. Per germline, CDR1 SGHRS and CDR2 YFSETQ. The chain's CDR3 is CASSLETHTNEQYF. CDR3 sequence (DNA): TGCGCCAGCAGCTTGGAGACACACACCAACGAGCAGTACTTC.

This clonotype appeared a few times. V gene TRBV19 combines with J gene TRBJ1-2; D possibly corresponds to TRBD1 (6 bases). The CDR3 length is 15 residues. Looked up from germline, CDR1 is LNHDA and CDR2 is SQIVND (reference sequence). Trimming left V 5 bases short and J 5 bases short, with 18 bases between. The CDR3 nucleotides read TGTGCCAGTAGTTCTCCGGGACACTTGAAATATGGCTACACCTTC. This gives the protein CASSSPGHLKYGYTF.

The rearrangement joins TRBV15 to TRBJ2-3, with TRBD2 identical over 8 bases. From germline, CDR1 is LNHNV and CDR2 YYDKDF (reference sequence). The CDR3 consists of 16 residues. The V gene end was trimmed by 7 bases and the J gene end by 2 bases; junction bases not matched to a gene: 11. The CDR3 coding sequence is TGTGCCACCACCCCCTCGGCGGGAGGTTTCACAGATACGCAGTATTTT. Its translation: CATTPSAGGFTDTQYF.

Only a few counts were recorded for this clonotype. CDR3: CASSSVTGRETQYF. The CDR3 DNA reads TGTGCCAGCAGCTCAGTGACCGGTAGAGAGACCCAGTACTTC. The genes are TRBV7-2 and TRBJ2-5; D gene unclear. V was cut by 4 bases and J by 4 bases, with 13 bases left in between. Germline values: CDR1 SGHTA, CDR2 FQGNSA. The CDR3 has 14 amino acids.

V and J are TRBV4-3 and TRBJ1-1; maybe TRBD1 (5 bases). Germline values: CDR1 LGHNA, CDR2 YSLEER. V lost 1 base and J lost 5, with 14 bases in between. This CDR3 is 15 amino acids long. CDR3 region: CASSQGLGGGTEAFF. The CDR3 nucleotides read TGCGCCAGCAGCCAAGGCTTGGGGGGTGGGACTGAAGCTTTCTTT.

The CDR3 sequence: CASSINSFGGLRENEQFF. As DNA, the CDR3 is TGTGCCAGTAGTATAAACTCTTTTGGGGGTTTACGGGAAAATGAGCAGTTCTTC. This chain uses TRBV19 with TRBJ2-1; D tentatively fits TRBD1 or TRBD2 (5 bases each). This CDR3 comprises 18 residues. Germline V gene lookup returns CDR1 LNHDA and CDR2 SQIVND (reference sequence). Trimming pared 2 bases from V and 7 bases from J, leaving 24 bases between. The full variable domain, its missing parts supplied by reference TRBV19 and TRBJ2-1, is DGGITQSPKYLFRKEGQNVTLSCEQNLNHDAMYWYRQDPGQGLRLIYYSQIVNDFQKGDIAEGYSVSREKKESFPLTVTSAQKNPTAFYLCASSINSFGGLRENEQFFGPGTRLTVL.

V and J are TRBV27 and TRBJ2-1, with 7 bases aligning to TRBD1. Germline assignment: CDR1 MNHEY and CDR2 SMNVEV (reference sequence). J was trimmed by 5 bases and V by 10 bases; bases with no gene match: 11. This CDR3 comprises 14 residues. In nucleotides, the CDR3 is TGTGCCACCAACAGGGGTAGGTTTGACAATGAGCAGTTCTTC. It translates to CATNRGRFDNEQFF.

This clonotype occurred a few times. The chain links TRBV14 to TRBJ2-5, with D hard to call. Germline values: CDR1 SGHDN, CDR2 FVKESK. The CDR3 extends over 13 amino acids. The V gene lost 4 bases and the J gene lost 1 base, with 7 bases spanning the gap. The CDR3 DNA reads TGTGCCAGCAGCCCGGCCCCCCAAGAGACCCAGTACTTC. It is translated as CASSPAPQETQYF.

This clonotype was seen only a few times. The genes are TRBV7-2 and TRBJ2-5; weak D call: TRBD2 (7 bases). Trimming took 7 bases from V and 2 from J, leaving 11 bases between them. The CDR3 consists of 13 residues. From germline, CDR1 is SGHTA and CDR2 FQGNSA. The DNA of the CDR3 is TGTGCCAGCAACGGGGGGCCTCAAGAGACCCAGTACTTC. This sequence encodes CASNGGPQETQYF.

Many counts were recorded for this clonotype. The chain combines TRBV9 with TRBJ2-1; 7 nucleotides line up with TRBD2. This CDR3 is 15 amino acids long. The germline CDR1 and CDR2 sequences are SGDLS and YYNGEE. V was clipped by 3 bases and J by 4 bases; unmatched bases: 7. The CDR3 bases are TGTGCCAGCAGCGCCGGACTAGAGCTGTACAATGAGCAGTTCTTC. Translated: CASSAGLELYNEQFF.

J is TRBJ2-1 and V is TRBV15; D is ambiguous. CDR3 length equals 15 residues. The germline V gene encodes CDR1 LNHNV and CDR2 YYDKDF (reference sequence). V lost 0 bases to trimming and J lost 6 bases, with 12 bases between them. CDR3 sequence (DNA): TGTGCCACCAGCAGAGAGGGCGCGCCGGCCAATGAGCAGTTCTTC. Protein product: CATSREGAPANEQFF.

The chain joins TRBV5-3 to TRBJ1-1, with 7 bases matching TRBD1. TRBV5-3 is classed as an ORF, of uncertain function. Trimming at V came to 4 bases and at J to 3 bases, leaving 3 bases not matched to a gene. The CDR3 contains 13 residues. The CDR3 here is CARSADRYTEAFF. The DNA for the CDR3 is TGTGCCAGAAGCGCGGACAGGTACACTGAAGCTTTCTTT.

The chain combines TRBV3-1 with TRBJ1-2; 7 nucleotides agree with TRBD1. CDR3 length: 15 amino acids. J lost 1 base, V lost 2 bases, and 4 bases had no gene match. The V gene's germline CDR1 is LGHDT and CDR2 YNNKEL (reference sequence). CDR3 region: CASSQTTGSNYGYTF. The CDR3 DNA reads as TGTGCCAGCAGCCAAACGACAGGGAGTAACTATGGCTACACCTTC.

At least ten counts were recorded for this clonotype. Here the CDR3 reads CASSLLSWDGANVLTF. The CDR3 DNA reads TGTGCCAGCAGCTTATTGAGTTGGGATGGGGCCAACGTCCTGACTTTC. The J gene is TRBJ2-6, the V gene TRBV7-2, with D unclear. The CDR3 spans 16 residues. Germline CDR1 is SGHTA and CDR2 is FQGNSA. The V end lost 2 bases, the J end lost 3 bases, and 11 bases lay between the germline ends.

This clonotype was recorded a few times. This chain joins TRBV20-1 and TRBJ2-5; tentative D call: TRBD1 (5 bases). Germline assignment: CDR1 DFQATT and CDR2 SNEGSKA (reference sequence). This CDR3 region has 13 residues. V was shortened by 0 bases and J by 5 bases, with 10 bases between the two germline ends. DNA of the CDR3: TGCAGTGCTAGAGACCCAGGGATGGAGACCCAGTACTTC. Translated: CSARDPGMETQYF.

This clonotype was picked up a small number of times. The chain is built from TRBV27 and TRBJ2-3; D not resolved. This CDR3 region has 13 residues. V was pared by 11 bases and J by 4 bases, with 16 bases between. The germline V gene has CDR1 MNHEY and CDR2 SMNVEV (reference sequence). The CDR3 nucleotides are TGTGCCTCCCAACAGACGTTCTCAGATACGCAGTATTTT. It is translated as CASQQTFSDTQYF.

This clonotype has at least ten counts. The chain combines TRBV9 with TRBJ1-2; 11 nucleotides line up with TRBD1. Losses at the gene ends were 4 bases for V and 6 bases for J; bases not matched to a gene: 5. Germline assignment: CDR1 SGDLS and CDR2 YYNGEE. The length of the CDR3 is 14 residues. CDR3 DNA: TGTGCCAGCAGCATTGGACAGGGGGCTGATGGCTACACCTTC. It specifies CASSIGQGADGYTF.

Only a few counts were recorded for this clonotype. This chain joins TRBV28 and TRBJ2-1, with TRBD2 matching 7 bases. V was pared by 7 bases and J by 3 bases, with 3 bases of the junction left unmatched. The CDR3 extends over 13 amino acids. Germline V gene lookup returns CDR1 MDHEN and CDR2 SYDVKM. The DNA for the CDR3 is TGTGCCAGCACCCGGGACTACTACAATGAGCAGTTCTTC. Protein product: CASTRDYYNEQFF.

This clonotype was recorded a few times. V is TRBV12-3 or TRBV12-4 and J is TRBJ1-2, with D perhaps matching TRBD1 (5 bases). CDR3 length equals 14 residues. Trimming shortened V by 3 bases and J by 4 bases, and 12 bases separated the two germline ends. CDR3 in DNA: TGTGCCAGCAGTTTCGGGGACGGAAGCTATGGCTACACCTTC. Protein product: CASSFGDGSYGYTF.